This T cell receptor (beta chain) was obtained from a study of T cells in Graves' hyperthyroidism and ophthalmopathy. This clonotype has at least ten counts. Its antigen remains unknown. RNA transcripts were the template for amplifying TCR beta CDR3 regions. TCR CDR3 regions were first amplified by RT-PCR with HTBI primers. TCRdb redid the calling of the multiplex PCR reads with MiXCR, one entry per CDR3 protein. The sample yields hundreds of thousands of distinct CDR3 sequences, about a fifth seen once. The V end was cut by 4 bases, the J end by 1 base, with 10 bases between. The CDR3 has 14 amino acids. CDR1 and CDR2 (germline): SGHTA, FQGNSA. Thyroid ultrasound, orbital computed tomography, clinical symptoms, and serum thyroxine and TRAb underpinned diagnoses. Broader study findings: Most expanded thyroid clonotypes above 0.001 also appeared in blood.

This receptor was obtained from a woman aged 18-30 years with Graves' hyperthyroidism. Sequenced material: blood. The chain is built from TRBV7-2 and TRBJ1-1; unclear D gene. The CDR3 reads CASSSGQANTEAFF. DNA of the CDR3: TGTGCCAGCAGCTCCGGCCAGGCGAACACTGAAGCTTTCTTT. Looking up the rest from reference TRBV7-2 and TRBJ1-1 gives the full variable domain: GAGVSQSPSNKVTEKGKDVELRCDPISGHTALYWYRQSLGQGLEFLIYFQGNSAPDKSGLPSDRFSAERTGGSVSTLTIQRTQQEDSAVYLCASSSGQANTEAFFGQGTRLTVV.